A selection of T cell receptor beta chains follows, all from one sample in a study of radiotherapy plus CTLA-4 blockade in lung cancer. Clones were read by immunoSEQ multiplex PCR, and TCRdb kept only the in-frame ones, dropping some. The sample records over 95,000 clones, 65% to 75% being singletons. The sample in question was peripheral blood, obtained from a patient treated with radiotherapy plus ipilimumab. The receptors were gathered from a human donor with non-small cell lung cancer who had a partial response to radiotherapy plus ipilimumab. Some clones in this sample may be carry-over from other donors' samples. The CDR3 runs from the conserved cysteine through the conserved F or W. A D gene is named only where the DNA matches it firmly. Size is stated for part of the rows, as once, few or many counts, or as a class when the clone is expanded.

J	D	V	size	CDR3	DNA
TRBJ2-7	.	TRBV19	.	CASLGWGDSHYEQYF	TGTGCCAGCCTTGGATGGGGGGACAGTCACTACGAGCAGTACTTC
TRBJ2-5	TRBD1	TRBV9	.	CASSPRGDRVPETQYF	TGTGCCAGCAGCCCCAGAGGGGACAGGGTCCCAGAGACCCAGTACTTC
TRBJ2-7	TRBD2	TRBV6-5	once	CASSAFSGGSYEQYF	TGTGCCAGCAGTGCGTTTAGCGGGGGCTCCTACGAGCAGTACTTC
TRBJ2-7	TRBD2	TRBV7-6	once	CASSHPGTGGSLREQYF	TGTGCCAGCAGCCACCCGGGGACGGGAGGAAGTCTTCGCGAGCAGTACTTC
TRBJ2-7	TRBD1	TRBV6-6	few	CASSQGTAYYEQYF	TGTGCCAGCAGCCAAGGGACAGCCTACTACGAGCAGTACTTC
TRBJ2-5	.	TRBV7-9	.	CASSPTASQETQYF	TGTGCCAGCAGTCCAACCGCCAGTCAAGAGACCCAGTACTTC
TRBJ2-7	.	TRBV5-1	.	CASSRRTAVLEQYF	TGCGCCAGCAGCAGACGGACAGCGGTATTAGAGCAGTACTTC
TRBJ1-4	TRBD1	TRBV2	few	CASSADRGGEKLFF	TGTGCCAGCAGTGCGGACAGGGGTGGCGAAAAACTGTTTTTT
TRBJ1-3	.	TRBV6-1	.	CASIRDYSGNTIYF	TGTGCCAGCATTAGAGACTACTCTGGAAACACCATATATTTT
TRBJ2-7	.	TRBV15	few	CATSRRSGDEQYF	TGTGCCACCAGCAGACGCTCCGGGGACGAGCAGTACTTC
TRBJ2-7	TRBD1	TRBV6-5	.	CASSYSWTGRSYEQYF	TGTGCCAGCAGTTACTCGTGGACAGGACGCTCCTACGAGCAGTACTTC
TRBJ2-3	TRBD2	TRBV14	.	CASSLQPGLATDTQYF	TGTGCCAGCAGCCTCCAACCGGGACTAGCGACAGATACGCAGTATTTT
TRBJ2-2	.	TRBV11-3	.	CASSPGHSYGGELFF	TGTGCCAGCAGCCCCGGACACAGCTACGGCGGGGAGCTGTTTTTT
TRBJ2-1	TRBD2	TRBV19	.	CASSWTSGRKKQFF	TGTGCCAGTAGTTGGACTAGCGGGAGAAAGAAGCAGTTCTTC
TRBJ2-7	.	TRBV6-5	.	CASSEAQWGLHF	TGTGCCAGCAGTGAAGCGCAATGGGGGCTGCACTTC
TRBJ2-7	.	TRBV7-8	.	CASSLYQGGEQYF	TGTGCCAGCAGCTTATATCAGGGGGGCGAGCAGTACTTC
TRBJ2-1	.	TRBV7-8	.	CASSSGLSYSYNEQFF	TGTGCCAGCAGCTCCGGACTGAGCTACTCCTACAATGAGCAGTTCTTC